This TCR beta chain appears in the sequencing data of a study of blood T cell repertoires in COVID-19. Repertoires were generated with immunoSEQ multiplex PCR, while TCRdb's copy carries only in-frame clones and drops some. Seen here are some 68,000 clones, approximately 90% observed once, and the top ten hold 3.4%. J lost 2 bases, V lost 4 bases, and 12 bases had no gene match. The CDR3 loop spans 19 amino acids. Germline V lookup: CDR1 SGHNT, CDR2 YYREEE (reference sequence). J is TRBJ2-3 and V is TRBV5-4; 14 bases agree with TRBD2. The sequenced sample was peripheral blood. This clonotype was obtained from a woman aged 45 to 65 with COVID-19, enrolled during active disease. The CDR3 region is CASSKGLAGVGGLTDTQYF. CDR3 nucleotides: TGTGCCAGCAGCAAGGGACTAGCGGGAGTGGGGGGGCTCACAGATACGCAGTATTTT.